This T cell receptor (beta chain) emerged from a study of T cells after yellow fever vaccination. On the study more broadly: Fractions of limited cellularity were prepared by means of SMART-Seq v4 Ultra Low Input. Study-level points and caveats: Just a small share of clonotypes turned up in the CD4 compartment as well as the CD8 compartment. Post-booster repertoires again held most primary-vaccination clones (roughly 96% CD4, roughly 88% CD8).

The germline CDR1 and CDR2 sequences are SGHTA and FQGNSA. The CDR3 covers 15 residues. V was trimmed by 2 bases and J by 3 bases, leaving 13 bases between them. TCRdb re-called the 5' RACE reads through MiXCR, storing one row per CDR3 protein. The profile covers some 220,000 distinct CDR3 sequences, with 3% to 3.5% appearing a single time and around 3% taken by the ten largest. This clonotype has more than one count but fewer than ten. Its target is unknown. Source: CD4+ T cells sorted from PBMCs, taken 10 days after the yellow fever booster vaccination. The receptor was derived from a man aged 18 to 35 who received the YFV17D yellow fever vaccine. The V call is TRBV7-2, the J call TRBJ1-2; a possible D gene is TRBD1 (5 bases). This CDR3 is CASSLFPGTDYGYTF. CDR3 DNA sequence: TGTGCCAGCAGCTTATTTCCAGGGACGGACTATGGCTACACCTTC.